Below, one T cell receptor beta chain is given with its context. Its antigen remains unidentified. Trimming cost V 2 bases and J 3 bases, with 12 bases left between them. This CDR3 spans 14 amino acids. Germline V gene sequence: CDR1 SGHNT, CDR2 YYREEE (reference sequence). This sample is drawn from a study of shared clonotypes between healthy human individuals. Study information: There were three CD4 naive, three CD4 memory, two CD8 naive and one CD8 memory plates per donor. Overall study findings and caveats: It was observed that 5% to 6% of naive CD4 clonotypes were shared across a few donors. What naive subsets generally showed was a larger estimated richness than memory subsets showed.

Some clones are missing from TCRdb's copy, which holds only in-frame ones; the method was immunoSEQ multiplex PCR. The sample carries 800,000 or so clones, just over 95% recorded once. Naive CD8 cells comprised CD45RO-negative, CCR7-positively selected cells, excluding terminally differentiated effector memory CD45RA+ cells. This clonotype was sampled from a young man in good health. The sample consisted of naive CD8+ T cells sorted from blood. The chain is built from TRBV5-4 and TRBJ2-7; D is uncertain. CDR3 region: CASSLADTLYEQYF. The CDR3 DNA sequence: TGTGCCAGCAGCTTAGCCGATACTCTCTACGAGCAGTACTTC.